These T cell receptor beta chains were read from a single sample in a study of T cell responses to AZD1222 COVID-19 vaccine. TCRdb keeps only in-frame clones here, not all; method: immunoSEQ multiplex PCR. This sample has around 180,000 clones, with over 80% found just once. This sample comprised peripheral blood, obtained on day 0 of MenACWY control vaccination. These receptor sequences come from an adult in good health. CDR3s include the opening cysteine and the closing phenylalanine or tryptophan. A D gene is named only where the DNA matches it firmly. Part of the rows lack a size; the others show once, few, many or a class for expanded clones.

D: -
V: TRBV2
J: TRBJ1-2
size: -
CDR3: CASSAELHYGYTF
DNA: TGTGCCAGCAGCGCAGAACTTCACTATGGCTACACCTTC

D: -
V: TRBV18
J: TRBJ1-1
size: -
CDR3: CASSPPMRGEVAEAFF
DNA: TGTGCCAGCTCACCACCGATGCGGGGGGAGGTCGCTGAAGCTTTCTTT

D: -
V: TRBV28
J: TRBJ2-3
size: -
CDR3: CASTDGTSTDTQYF
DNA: TGTGCCAGCACAGACGGGACTAGCACAGATACGCAGTATTTT

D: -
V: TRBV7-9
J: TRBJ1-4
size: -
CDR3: CASSLLQGEKLFF
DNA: TGTGCCAGCAGCTTATTACAGGGCGAAAAACTGTTTTTT

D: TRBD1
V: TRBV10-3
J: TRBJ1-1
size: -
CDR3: CAISGQGALAFF
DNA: TGTGCCATCAGTGGTCAGGGGGCGTTGGCTTTCTTT

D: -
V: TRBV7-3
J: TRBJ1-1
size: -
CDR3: CASSIGAGEPNTEAFF
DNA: TGTGCCAGCAGCATAGGGGCGGGGGAGCCGAACACTGAAGCTTTCTTT

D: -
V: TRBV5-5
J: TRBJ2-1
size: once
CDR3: CASSLAQIYNEQFF
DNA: TGTGCCAGCAGCTTGGCTCAGATTTACAATGAGCAGTTCTTC

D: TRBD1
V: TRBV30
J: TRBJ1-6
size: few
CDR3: CAWSSTGRSSPLHF
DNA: TGTGCCTGGAGTTCGACAGGGCGGAGTTCACCCCTCCACTTT

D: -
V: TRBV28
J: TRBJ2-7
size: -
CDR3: CASSTGSYEQYF
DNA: TGTGCCAGCAGTACGGGGTCCTACGAGCAGTACTTC

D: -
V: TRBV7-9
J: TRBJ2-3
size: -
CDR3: CASSPQGTTTDTQYF
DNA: TGTGCCAGCAGCCCACAGGGGACTACTACAGATACGCAGTATTTT

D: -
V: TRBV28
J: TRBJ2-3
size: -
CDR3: CASSLPSTDTQYF
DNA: TGTGCCAGCAGTTTACCTAGCACAGATACGCAGTATTTT

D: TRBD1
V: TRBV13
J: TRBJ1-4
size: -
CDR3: CASSRTGGAANEKLFF
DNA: TGTGCCAGCAGTCGGACAGGGGGCGCGGCTAATGAAAAACTGTTTTTT

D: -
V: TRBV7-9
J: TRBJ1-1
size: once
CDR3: CASSSDSLMNTEAFF
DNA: TGTGCCAGCAGCTCCGACAGTCTGATGAACACTGAAGCTTTCTTT

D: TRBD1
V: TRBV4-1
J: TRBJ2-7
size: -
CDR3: CASSQEGQAFYEQYF
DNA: TGCGCCAGCAGCCAAGAGGGACAGGCGTTCTACGAGCAGTACTTC

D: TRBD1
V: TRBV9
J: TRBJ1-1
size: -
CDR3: CASSPGSPLSQGAGTEAFF
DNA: TGTGCCAGCAGCCCCGGTAGCCCTCTCTCCCAGGGGGCTGGCACTGAAGCTTTCTTT

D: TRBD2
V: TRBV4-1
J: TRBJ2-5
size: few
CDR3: CASSLSGEGETQYF
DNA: TGCGCCAGCAGCCTTTCTGGGGAGGGGGAGACCCAGTACTTC

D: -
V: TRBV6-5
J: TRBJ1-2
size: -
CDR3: CASTNRGVEGYTF
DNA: TGTGCCAGCACTAATAGAGGGGTAGAGGGCTACACCTTC

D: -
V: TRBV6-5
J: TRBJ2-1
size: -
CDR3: CASSYGGLTYNEQFF
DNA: TGTGCCAGCAGTTACGGGGGCTTAACCTACAATGAGCAGTTCTTC

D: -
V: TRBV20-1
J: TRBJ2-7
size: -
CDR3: CSALGQGEQYF
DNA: TGCAGTGCTCTGGGCCAGGGCGAGCAGTACTTC

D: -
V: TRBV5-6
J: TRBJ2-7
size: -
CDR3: CASSLAGNAYEQYF
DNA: TGTGCCAGCAGCTTGGCAGGGAATGCCTACGAGCAGTACTTC

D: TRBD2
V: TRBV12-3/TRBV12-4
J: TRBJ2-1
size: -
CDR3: CASRLAGPPEQFF
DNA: TGTGCCAGCAGGTTAGCGGGACCCCCCGAGCAGTTCTTC

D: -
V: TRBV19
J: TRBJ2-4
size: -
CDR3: CASSTGRRDIQYF
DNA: TGTGCCAGTAGTACCGGTCGACGGGACATTCAGTACTTC

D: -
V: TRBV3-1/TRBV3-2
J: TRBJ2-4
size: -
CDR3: CASSLGKNIQYF
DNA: TGTGCCAGCAGCCTAGGGAAAAACATTCAGTACTTC

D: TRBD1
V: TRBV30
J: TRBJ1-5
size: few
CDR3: CAWNQGQVSNQPQHF
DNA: TGTGCCTGGAACCAGGGACAGGTTAGCAATCAGCCCCAGCATTTT

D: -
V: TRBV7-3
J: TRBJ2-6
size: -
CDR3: CASSPRGDSGANVLTF
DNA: TGTGCCAGCAGCCCGCGAGGGGACTCTGGGGCCAACGTCCTGACTTTC

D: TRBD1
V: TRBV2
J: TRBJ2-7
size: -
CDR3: CASSYRGLTNYEQYF
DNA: TGTGCCAGCAGTTACAGGGGTCTGACTAACTACGAGCAGTACTTC

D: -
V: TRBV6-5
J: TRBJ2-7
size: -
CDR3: CASSYSSPGLIYEQYF
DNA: TGTGCCAGCAGTTACTCGAGTCCAGGGCTAATCTACGAGCAGTACTTC

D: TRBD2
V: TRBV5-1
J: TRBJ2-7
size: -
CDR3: CASSLRKSGEKYEQYF
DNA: TGCGCCAGCAGCCTACGAAAAAGCGGGGAGAAATACGAGCAGTACTTC

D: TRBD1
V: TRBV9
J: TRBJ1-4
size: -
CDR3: CASSPSTGNGEKLFF
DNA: TGTGCCAGCAGCCCATCGACAGGGAATGGCGAAAAACTGTTTTTT

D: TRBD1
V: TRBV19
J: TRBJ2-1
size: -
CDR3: CASPGQTYNEQFF
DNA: TGTGCCAGTCCGGGACAGACTTACAATGAGCAGTTCTTC

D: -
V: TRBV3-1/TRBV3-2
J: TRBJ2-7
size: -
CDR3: CASSQGPGTYEQYF
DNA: TGTGCCAGCAGCCAAGGGCCAGGCACCTACGAGCAGTACTTC

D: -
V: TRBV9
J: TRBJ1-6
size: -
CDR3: CASSVDSLLNSPLHF
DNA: TGTGCCAGCAGCGTAGATAGCCTCCTTAATTCACCCCTCCACTTT